This T cell receptor (beta chain) was recovered during a study of human T cells and chemical hapten exposure. Study-wide results and limits: Donor immune responses may differ from healthy people's, since all donors had alopecia.

As for this clonotype: Its specificity is not known.

Documented time point: patch test 1, 2 weeks after DPC sensitization. Noted treatment: therapeutic diphenylcyclopropenone sensitization with weekly scalp DPC. CDR1 is MNHEY, CDR2 SVGEGT, per germline. This CDR3 comprises 13 residues. V lost 6 bases to trimming and J lost 9 bases, with 17 bases between them. TCRdb reprocessed the RACE reads via MiXCR and lists one record per CDR3 protein. Of around 100,000 distinct CDR3 sequences listed, around 10% are singletons. This TCR was sampled from a woman aged 40 to 55 with alopecia areata. Some clones in this sample may be carry-over from other donors' samples. The sequencing here drew on whole blood, taken in connection with sensitization to the hapten diphenylcyclopropenone (DPC). The V call is TRBV6-2 or TRBV6-3, the J call TRBJ2-5, with D hard to call. In DNA, the CDR3 is TGTGCCAGCAGGCCGGACGGAAGTAGGCCCCAGTACTTC. This codes for CASRPDGSRPQYF.